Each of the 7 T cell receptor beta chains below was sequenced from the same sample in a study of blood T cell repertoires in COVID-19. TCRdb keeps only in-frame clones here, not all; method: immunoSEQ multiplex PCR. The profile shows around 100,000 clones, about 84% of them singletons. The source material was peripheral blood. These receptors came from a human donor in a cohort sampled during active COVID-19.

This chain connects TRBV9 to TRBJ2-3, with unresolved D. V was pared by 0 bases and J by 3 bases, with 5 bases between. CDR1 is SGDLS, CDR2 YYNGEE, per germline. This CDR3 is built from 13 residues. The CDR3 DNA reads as TGTGCCAGCAGCGTAGGGCCGACAGATACGCAGTATTTT. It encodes CASSVGPTDTQYF.

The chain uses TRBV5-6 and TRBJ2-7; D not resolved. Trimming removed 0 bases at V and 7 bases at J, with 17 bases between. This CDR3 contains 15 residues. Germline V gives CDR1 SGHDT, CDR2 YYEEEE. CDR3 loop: CASSLDAVPRREQYF. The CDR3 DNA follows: TGTGCCAGCAGCTTGGATGCAGTTCCGAGGAGAGAGCAGTACTTC.

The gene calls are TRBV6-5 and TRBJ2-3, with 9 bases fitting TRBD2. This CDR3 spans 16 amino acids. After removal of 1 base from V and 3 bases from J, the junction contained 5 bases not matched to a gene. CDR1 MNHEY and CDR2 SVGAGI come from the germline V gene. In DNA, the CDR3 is TGTGCCAGCAGTTACTTCGCGGGGGGGCCAACAGATACGCAGTATTTT. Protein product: CASSYFAGGPTDTQYF.

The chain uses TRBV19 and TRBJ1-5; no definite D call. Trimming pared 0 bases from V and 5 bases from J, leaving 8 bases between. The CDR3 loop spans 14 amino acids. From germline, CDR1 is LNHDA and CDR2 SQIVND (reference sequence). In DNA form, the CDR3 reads TGTGCCAGTAGTATAGATTCCGGTTATCAGCCCCAGCATTTT. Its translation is CASSIDSGYQPQHF.

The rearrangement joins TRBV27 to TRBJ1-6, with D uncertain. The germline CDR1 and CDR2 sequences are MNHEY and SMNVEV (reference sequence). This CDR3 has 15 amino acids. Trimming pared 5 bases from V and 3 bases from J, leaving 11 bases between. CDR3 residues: CASSPDGNYNSPLHF. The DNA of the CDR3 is TGTGCCAGCAGTCCGGACGGGAACTATAATTCACCCCTCCACTTT.

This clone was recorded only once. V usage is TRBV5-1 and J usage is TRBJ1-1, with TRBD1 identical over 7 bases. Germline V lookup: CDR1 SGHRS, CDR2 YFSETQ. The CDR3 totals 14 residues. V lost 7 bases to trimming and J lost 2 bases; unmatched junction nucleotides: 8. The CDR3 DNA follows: TGCGCCAGCGGATCTGGGGACAGTAACACTGAAGCTTTCTTT. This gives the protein CASGSGDSNTEAFF.

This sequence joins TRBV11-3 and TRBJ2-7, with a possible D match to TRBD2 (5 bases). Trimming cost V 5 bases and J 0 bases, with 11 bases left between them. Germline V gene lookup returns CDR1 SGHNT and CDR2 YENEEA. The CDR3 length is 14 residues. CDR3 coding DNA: TGTGCCAGCAGCCCCTCGGGGAGCTCCTACGAGCAGTACTTC. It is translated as CASSPSGSSYEQYF.